A single sample is the source of the 9 T cell receptor beta chains below, sequenced in a study of T cell clonality in common variable immunodeficiency (dated by TCRdb to between 2014 and 2016). The study at large found these results: CVID TCRbeta sequences reportedly showed fewer deletions and N-nucleotide insertions and lacked highly modified clones with 13 or more V deletions.

Library construction relied on the immunoSEQ multiplex PCR assay. In TCRdb, the immuneACCESS table is reduced to in-frame sequences with V and J assigned. These tables do not hold every clone; where another copy was compared, an unresolved V gene accounts for under half, and the others remain unexplained. This sample was tabulated with 25,000 to 35,000 clones, among which there are no singletons. Jointly, the top ten make up around 3.3% of the sample. No cognate antigen is known for these TCRs. Source material: peripheral blood mononuclear cells. Receptors were obtained from a human donor with common variable immunodeficiency.

This clone was seen a handful of times. The read falls 3 residues short of the CDR3 end, and the missing part is taken from the germline J gene. The chain links TRBV2 to TRBJ1-2; 10 bases are a match to TRBD1. The germline V gene has CDR1 SNHLY and CDR2 FYNNEI. The CDR3 runs 13 residues. The V gene end was trimmed by 2 bases and the J gene end by 7 bases; junction bases not matched to a gene: 1. CDR3: CASSEWDRGGYTF. CDR3 DNA, as far as it was read: TGTGCCAGCAGTGAATGGGACAGGGGTGGC. The full variable domain, with the rest looked up from reference TRBV2 and TRBJ1-2, is EPEVTQTPSHQVTQMGQEVILRCVPISNHLYFYWYRQILGQKVEFLVSFYNNEISEKSEIFDDQFSVERPDGSNFTLKIRSTKLEDSAMYFCASSEWDRGGYTFGSGTRLTVV.

On this clone: The sequence runs out 3 residues before the end of the CDR3; the remainder is reconstructed from the germline J gene. V is TRBV20-1 and J is TRBJ2-1; 9 bases are shared with TRBD2. Germline CDR1 and CDR2: DFQATT and SNEGSKA (reference sequence). This CDR3 spans 15 amino acids. The junction had 14 bases not matched to a gene; V was cut back by 5 bases and J by 9 bases. Incomplete CDR3 DNA: TGCAGTGCTTTAACGCTAGCGGGGAGGGGACCTGAG. Its protein product is CSALTLAGRGPE. The full CDR3 protein reads CSALTLAGRGPEQFF.

In its sample, this clone was seen many times. The read terminates 3 residues ahead of where the CDR3 ends, so the germline J gene completes it. V is TRBV30 and J is TRBJ1-5, with 8 nucleotides matching TRBD1. The CDR3 is 13 amino acids. Trimming took 5 bases from V and 2 from J; bases not matched to a gene: 2. The V gene's germline CDR1 is GTSNPN and CDR2 SVGIG (reference sequence). The CDR3 sequence is CAWSGQGNQPQHF. Partial CDR3 DNA: TGTGCCTGGTCGGGACAGGGCAATCAGCCC.

This clone was observed a handful of times. The observed sequence ends 3 residues before the CDR3 terminus, with the missing tail filled in from the germline J gene. The rearrangement joins TRBV13 to TRBJ1-1; no definite D call. CDR1 is PRHDT and CDR2 is FYEKMQ in the germline V gene (reference sequence). The CDR3 sequence is 12 residues long. CDR3 protein: CASSLGLGEAFF. Partial CDR3 DNA: TGTGCCAGCAGCTTAGGCCTCGGGGAA. The full variable domain, its missing parts supplied by reference TRBV13 and TRBJ1-1, is AAGVIQSPRHLIKEKRETATLKCYPIPRHDTVYWYQQGPGQDPQFLISFYEKMQSDKGSIPDRFSAQQFSDYHSELNMSSLELGDSALYFCASSLGLGEAFFGQGTRLTVV.

The table lists this clone with a few counts. The observed sequence ends 3 residues before the CDR3 terminus, with the missing tail filled in from the germline J gene. The chain combines TRBV5-1 with TRBJ2-1; D is unclear. CDR3 length equals 11 residues. Germline lookup yields CDR1 SGHRS and CDR2 YFSETQ. The germline V and J ends were trimmed by 4 bases and 4 bases, with 3 bases remaining between them. The CDR3 sequence: CASSIYNEQFF. The covered CDR3 bases are TGCGCCAGCAGCATATACAATGAG.

With regard to this clone: The read halts 3 residues ahead of the CDR3 end, with the missing end drawn from the germline J gene. The chain recombines TRBV7-6 with TRBJ1-1, with no clear D. CDR1 and CDR2 (germline): SGHVS, FNYEAQ. This CDR3 contains 16 residues. V was trimmed by 4 bases and J by 1 base, leaving 16 bases between them. CDR3 in amino acids: CASSSWSVAGNTEAFF. The DNA read from the CDR3 is TGTGCCAGCAGCTCATGGTCCGTTGCGGGGAACACTGAA.

This clone was detected many times. The CDR3 extends 3 residues past the end of the read, so its final part is completed from the germline J gene. The rearrangement joins TRBV10-3 to TRBJ2-7; TRBD2 agrees at 9 bases. V lost 3 bases, J lost 3 bases, and 18 bases stayed unmatched. This CDR3 has 19 amino acids. CDR1 and CDR2 (germline): ENHRY, SYGVKD. CDR3 loop: CAISESAGGPISASYEQYF. The CDR3 bases that were read are TGTGCCATCAGTGAATCGGCGGGAGGGCCGATCTCAGCTAGCTACGAG.

This clone has at least ten counts. The observed sequence ends 3 residues before the CDR3 terminus, with the missing tail filled in from the germline J gene. This chain connects TRBV29-1 to TRBJ2-3; 10 bases agree with TRBD2. Trimming cost V 5 bases and J 8 bases; bases outside gene matches: 1. This CDR3 comprises 11 residues. Germline CDR1 and CDR2: SQVTM and ANQGSEA. The CDR3 region is CSVLAGATQYF. The part of the CDR3 DNA that was read is TGCAGCGTTCTAGCGGGAGCTACG.

The table lists this clone with a few counts. The CDR3 extends 3 residues past the end of the read, so its final part is completed from the germline J gene. The chain has TRBV5-1 and TRBJ2-1, with TRBD2 matching 9 bases. The germline V gene encodes CDR1 SGHRS and CDR2 YFSETQ. J gave up 6 bases and V 4 bases, and 11 bases lay outside the gene matches. The CDR3 is 16 residues long. CDR3 DNA (partial): TGCGCCAGCAGCATCGATCTAGCGGGATACCCCAATGAG. Translating gives CASSIDLAGYPNE. The full CDR3 sequence reads CASSIDLAGYPNEQFF.